The 12 T cell receptor beta chains given below trace back to one sample, sequenced in a study of blood T cell repertoires in COVID-19. TCRdb keeps only in-frame clones here, not all; method: immunoSEQ multiplex PCR. The table has some 210,000 clones, over 75% seen once. Sequencing was done on a sample of peripheral blood. The receptors originated from a middle-aged woman who had recovered from COVID-19.

CDR3 loop: CATQRQANEQFF. DNA of the CDR3: TGTGCCACACAAAGACAGGCAAATGAGCAGTTCTTC. This chain links TRBV24-1 with TRBJ2-1, with TRBD1 as a possible D gene (6 bases). The CDR3 is made up of 12 amino acids. Trimming took 10 bases from V and 7 from J, leaving 13 bases between them. Germline CDR1 KGHDR, CDR2 SFDVKD.

This clone has just one count. The chain uses TRBV3-1 (or the pseudogene TRBV3-2) and TRBJ2-7; tentatively, D is TRBD1 (6 bases). Germline loops: CDR1 LGHDT, CDR2 YNNKEL (reference sequence). There are 13 residues in the CDR3. The ends were cut back, 2 bases at V and 6 bases at J, with 11 bases in the middle. CDR3 nucleotides: TGTGCCAGCAGCCAAACTTCGACAGGCGAGCAGTACTTC. Protein: CASSQTSTGEQYF.

J is TRBJ1-4 and V is TRBV2, with 8 bases identical to TRBD1. The germline gives CDR1 SNHLY, CDR2 FYNNEI. Unmatched junction bases numbered 8, after V lost 8 bases and J lost 6 bases. The CDR3 is made up of 14 amino acids. The CDR3 DNA reads TGTGCCAGCTTCCCCGGGACAGGAGATGAAAAACTGTTTTTT. Protein sequence: CASFPGTGDEKLFF.

The chain combines TRBV30 with TRBJ1-3; no clear D gene. The CDR3 runs 14 residues. Trimming took off 3 bases at V and 2 bases at J, with 11 bases between the two ends. Germline values: CDR1 GTSNPN, CDR2 SVGIG (reference sequence). The chain's CDR3 is CAWRRTVAGNTIYF. The CDR3 coding sequence is TGTGCCTGGAGACGAACGGTTGCTGGAAACACCATATATTTT.

V usage is TRBV2 and J usage is TRBJ2-3, with 7 bases that match TRBD2. The CDR3 has 13 amino acids. Germline V gives CDR1 SNHLY, CDR2 FYNNEI. Germline trimming cut 6 bases from V and 1 base from J; bases unmatched to any gene: 1. CDR3 protein: CASSRGGTDTQYF. The CDR3 DNA reads TGTGCCAGCAGCCGGGGGGGCACAGATACGCAGTATTTT.

The V and J genes are TRBV5-1 and TRBJ2-2; TRBD2 aligns across 9 bases. Germline V gives CDR1 SGHRS, CDR2 YFSETQ. V dropped 3 bases and J dropped 6; count of bases not matched to a gene: 6. This CDR3 is 15 amino acids long. CDR3: CASSSGTSRSGELFF. The CDR3 DNA is TGCGCCAGCAGCTCCGGGACTAGCCGATCCGGGGAGCTGTTTTTT. The complete variable domain, with remaining parts taken from reference TRBV5-1 and TRBJ2-2, reads KAGVTQTPRYLIKTRGQQVTLSCSPISGHRSVSWYQQTPGQGLQFLFEYFSETQRNKGNFPGRFSGRQFSNSRSEMNVSTLELGDSALYLCASSSGTSRSGELFFGEGSRLTVL.

The gene calls are TRBV4-3 and TRBJ1-5; D ambiguous. Trimming took 0 bases from V and 5 from J, leaving 11 bases between them. Germline CDR1 and CDR2: LGHNA and YSLEER. This CDR3 spans 15 amino acids. CDR3 amino acids: CASSQEVRGYQPQHF. The CDR3 DNA is TGCGCCAGCAGCCAAGAAGTACGAGGATATCAGCCCCAGCATTTT.

This clone came up a few times. The chain couples TRBV19 to TRBJ2-3; weak D call: TRBD2 (5 bases). Germline CDR1 LNHDA, CDR2 SQIVND (reference sequence). The germline V and J ends were trimmed by 7 bases and 2 bases, with 22 bases remaining between them. This CDR3 is built from 17 residues. The CDR3: CASTPSPDSGYTDTQYF. CDR3 nucleotides: TGTGCCAGTACCCCCTCCCCGGACTCCGGGTACACAGATACGCAGTATTTT.

The count of this clone is one. The gene calls are TRBV18 and TRBJ2-7, with D hard to call. CDR1 is KGHSH and CDR2 is LQKENI in the germline V gene. The CDR3 contains 14 residues. V lost 6 bases, J lost 2 bases, and 14 bases lay in between. The CDR3 reads CASSLLIDTYEQYF. For the CDR3, the DNA is TGTGCCAGCTCGCTACTAATCGATACCTACGAGCAGTACTTC.

The chain carries TRBV30 and TRBJ2-1, with D possibly matching TRBD2 (6 bases). Germline lookup yields CDR1 GTSNPN and CDR2 SVGIG (reference sequence). The V gene lost 0 bases and the J gene lost 12 bases, with 9 bases spanning the gap. There are 11 residues in the CDR3. The CDR3 coding sequence is TGTGCCTGGAGTGTGACTAGTGTGCAGTTCTTC. Residues: CAWSVTSVQFF.

The chain carries TRBV3-1 (or the pseudogene TRBV3-2) and TRBJ1-2, with no clear D. This CDR3 contains 15 residues. V was trimmed by 4 bases and J by 3 bases, leaving 15 bases between them. Germline CDR1 and CDR2: LGHDT and YNNKEL (reference sequence). The CDR3 DNA follows: TGTGCCAGCAGCCTCCCGGGTGGATCGCACTATGGCTACACCTTC. It yields the protein CASSLPGGSHYGYTF.

This chain joins TRBV28 and TRBJ1-1; TRBD1 agrees at 10 bases. Per the germline V gene, CDR1 is MDHEN and CDR2 is SYDVKM. The CDR3 spans 14 residues. The V and J ends lost 6 bases and 4 bases, in that order; junction bases with no gene match: 5. CDR3 DNA: TGTGCCAGCAGCCCCGGGACAGGGGTCACTGAAGCTTTCTTT. It codes for CASSPGTGVTEAFF.